The 8 T cell receptor beta chains presented below share a single source sample, sequenced in a study of T cells after yellow fever vaccination. One entry per CDR3 protein, called by TCRdb with MiXCR from the 5' RACE reads. The sample consists of around 1,300 distinct CDR3 sequences, roughly 56% of them appearing once. Sequenced here: PBMCs, either bulk or a sorted T-cell subset (CD4+, CD8+, memory, or dextramer-sorted; not recorded which), sampled on the day of the yellow fever booster vaccination. These receptors were obtained from a man younger than 30 who received the YFV17D yellow fever vaccine.

The chain recombines TRBV11-2 with TRBJ2-7; D remains unclear. The CDR3 extends over 14 amino acids. Germline CDR1 SGHAT, CDR2 FQNNGV. V was cut by 1 base and J by 6 bases, with 13 bases left in between. The CDR3 loop reads CASSLGRSSTEQYF. CDR3 DNA sequence: TGTGCCAGCAGCTTAGGCAGGTCTTCGACCGAGCAGTACTTC.

The chain recombines TRBV10-3 with TRBJ2-1; 10 bases map to TRBD2. V gave up 4 bases and J gave up 1 base; unmatched junction bases: 4. Germline values: CDR1 ENHRY, CDR2 SYGVKD. The CDR3 is made up of 16 amino acids. The CDR3 protein is CAISASGGPSYNEQFF. In DNA, the CDR3 is TGTGCCATCAGTGCTAGCGGGGGACCGTCCTACAATGAGCAGTTCTTC.

This clonotype ranks as medium-sized. The CDR3 reads CATSRDLETQYF. CDR3 bases: TGTGCCACCAGCAGAGATTTGGAGACCCAGTACTTC. The chain couples TRBV15 to TRBJ2-5, with D uncertain. The V gene lost 0 bases and the J gene lost 5 bases, with 4 bases spanning the gap. The CDR3 covers 12 residues. CDR1 LNHNV and CDR2 YYDKDF come from the germline V gene (reference sequence). Full variable domain (remainder filled in from reference TRBV15 and TRBJ2-5): DAMVIQNPRYQVTQFGKPVTLSCSQTLNHNVMYWYQQKSSQAPKLLFHYYDKDFNNEADTPDNFQSRRPNTSFCFLDIRSPGLGDTAMYLCATSRDLETQYFGPGTRLLVL.

The chain couples TRBV5-1 to TRBJ2-7, with TRBD2 identical over 8 bases. The germline V gene has CDR1 SGHRS and CDR2 YFSETQ. V dropped 1 base and J dropped 5; count of bases not matched to a gene: 2. The length of the CDR3 is 13 residues. Written as DNA, the CDR3 is TGCGCCAGCAGCTTGCGGGAGGGGCACGAGCAGTACTTC. Amino acid sequence: CASSLREGHEQYF.

By frequency in the sample, this clonotype is medium-sized. The chain uses TRBV15 and TRBJ2-1, with no clear D. V lost 0 bases and J lost 7, with 10 bases in between. The CDR3 totals 14 residues. The germline V gene has CDR1 LNHNV and CDR2 YYDKDF (reference sequence). The CDR3 is CATSREPARNEQFF. CDR3 nucleotide sequence: TGTGCCACCAGCAGAGAACCAGCACGGAATGAGCAGTTCTTC. The complete variable domain, with remaining parts taken from reference TRBV15 and TRBJ2-1, reads DAMVIQNPRYQVTQFGKPVTLSCSQTLNHNVMYWYQQKSSQAPKLLFHYYDKDFNNEADTPDNFQSRRPNTSFCFLDIRSPGLGDTAMYLCATSREPARNEQFFGPGTRLTVL.

The V and J genes are TRBV6-5 and TRBJ2-7; 8 positions match TRBD2. Losses at the gene ends were 7 bases for V and 0 bases for J; bases not matched to a gene: 5. The germline gives CDR1 MNHEY, CDR2 SVGAGI. This CDR3 region has 14 residues. CDR3 region: CASTRGGSSYEQYF. As DNA, the CDR3 is TGTGCCAGCACACGGGGGGGGAGCTCCTACGAGCAGTACTTC.

V is TRBV7-2 and J is TRBJ2-1; 13 nucleotides line up with TRBD2. The germline gives CDR1 SGHTA, CDR2 FQGNSA. With 5 bases clipped from V and 2 bases from J, the junction kept 3 bases outside the gene matches. The CDR3 contains 16 residues. The CDR3 region has the DNA TGTGCCAGCAGCCTGGGGACTAGCGGGACCTACAATGAGCAGTTCTTC. Translated: CASSLGTSGTYNEQFF.

This sequence joins TRBV9 and TRBJ2-7; 7 bases are shared with TRBD2. CDR3 length: 15 residues. The germline V gene has CDR1 SGDLS and CDR2 YYNGEE. V dropped 0 bases and J dropped 2; count of bases not matched to a gene: 5. In DNA, the CDR3 is TGTGCCAGCAGCGTAGGCGGGGGTAACACCTACGAGCAGTACTTC. Its protein is CASSVGGGNTYEQYF. The full variable domain, rest sourced from reference TRBV9 and TRBJ2-7, is DSGVTQTPKHLITATGQRVTLRCSPRSGDLSVYWYQQSLDQGLQFLIQYYNGEERAKGNILERFSAQQFPDLHSELNLSSLELGDSALYFCASSVGGGNTYEQYFGPGTRLTVT.